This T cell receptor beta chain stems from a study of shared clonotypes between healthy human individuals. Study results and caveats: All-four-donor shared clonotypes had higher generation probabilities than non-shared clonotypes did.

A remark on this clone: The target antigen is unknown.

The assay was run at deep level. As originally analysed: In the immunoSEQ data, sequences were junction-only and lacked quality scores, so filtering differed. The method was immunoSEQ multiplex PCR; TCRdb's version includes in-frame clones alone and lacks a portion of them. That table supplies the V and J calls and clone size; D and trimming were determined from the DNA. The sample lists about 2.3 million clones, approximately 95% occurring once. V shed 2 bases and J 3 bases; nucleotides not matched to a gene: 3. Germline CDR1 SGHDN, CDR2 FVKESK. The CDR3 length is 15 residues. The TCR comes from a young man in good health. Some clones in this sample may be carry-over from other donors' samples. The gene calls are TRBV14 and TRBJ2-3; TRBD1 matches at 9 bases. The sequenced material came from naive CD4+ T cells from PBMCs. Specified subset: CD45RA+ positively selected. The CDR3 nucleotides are TGTGCCAGCAGCCAAAACAGGGGGCTTACAGATACGCAGTATTTT. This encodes CASSQNRGLTDTQYF.